The subject of this entry is one T cell receptor beta chain. This sample was included in a study of blood T cell repertoires in COVID-19. Overall study context: Whether acute or convalescent, the COVID-19 samples came from the United States, Italy and Spain. Nucleic acid was either cDNA or gDNA, and it came from T cells, B-cell-depleted T cells, or PBMCs.

Per the authors' pipeline: Counts of nucleated cells, estimated from reference gene primer amplification, were obtained. Only in-frame clones appear in the TCRdb table, and some are missing; sequencing was by immunoSEQ multiplex PCR. That table supplies the V and J calls and clone size; D and trimming were determined from the DNA. The sample carries over 150,000 clones, 88% recorded once. The junction had 11 bases not matched to a gene; V was cut back by 11 bases and J by 5 bases. CDR1 LNHDA and CDR2 SQIVND come from the germline V gene (reference sequence). The length of the CDR3 is 14 residues. The rearrangement joins TRBV19 to TRBJ2-5; 10 bases agree with TRBD2. The TCR sequence derives from a man aged 45-65 years who had recovered from COVID-19. Sequencing was carried out using peripheral blood. CDR3 nucleotides: TGTGCCTCCAGGCCTAGCGGGGGTGGGGAGACCCAGTACTTC. This codes for CASRPSGGGETQYF.